One and the same sample provided the 14 T cell receptor beta chains below, sequenced in a study of blood T cell repertoires in COVID-19. TCRdb's copy holds only in-frame clones and misses some; the assay was immunoSEQ multiplex PCR. This table holds 400,000 to 500,000 clones, nearly 90% found once. Sequences were obtained from PBMCs or T cells enriched from blood (not recorded which). These receptors were collected from a young woman who had been exposed to COVID-19.

The chain combines TRBV27 with TRBJ2-3; TRBD2 is a possible D gene (5 bases). Germline-derived CDR1 and CDR2 are MNHEY and SMNVEV (reference sequence). CDR3 length: 15 residues. V was clipped by 6 bases and J by 5 bases, with 18 bases between them. In DNA form, the CDR3 reads TGTGCCAGCAGATTGACCCTATCCGCGGGAGATACGCAGTATTTT. Amino acids: CASRLTLSAGDTQYF.

The chain joins TRBV7-2 to TRBJ1-2; 11 bases are a match to TRBD1. Germline loops: CDR1 SGHTA, CDR2 FQGNSA. Trimming removed 3 bases from V and 3 bases from J; junction bases left unmatched: 3. The CDR3 consists of 15 residues. CDR3 nucleotides: TGTGCCAGCAGCTTCCCGGGACAGGGGGACTATGGCTACACCTTC. This encodes CASSFPGQGDYGYTF. Supplemented by reference TRBV7-2 and TRBJ1-2, the full variable domain reads GAGVSQSPSNKVTEKGKDVELRCDPISGHTALYWYRQSLGQGLEFLIYFQGNSAPDKSGLPSDRFSAERTGGSVSTLTIQRTQQEDSAVYLCASSFPGQGDYGYTFGSGTRLTVV.

The rearrangement joins TRBV7-8 to TRBJ2-5; 11 bases align to TRBD2. The CDR3 extends over 15 amino acids. CDR1 is SGHVS, CDR2 FQNEAQ, per germline. V shed 5 bases, J shed 4 bases, and the junction held 6 bases outside the gene matches. The CDR3 here is CASSVDLAGGETQYF. The CDR3 region has the DNA TGTGCCAGCAGCGTAGACCTAGCGGGGGGAGAGACCCAGTACTTC.

This clone was seen once. The junction and the germline gene differ at one end; a read error may be behind it. The chain is built from TRBV13 and TRBJ2-4; D is uncertain. The CDR3 runs to 17 residues. CDR1 and CDR2 from the germline V gene are PRHDT and FYEKMQ (reference sequence). The CDR3, as DNA: TGTGCCAGCAGCCTAGGGTATCAGGATCTAGCCAAAAACATTCAGTACTTC. It specifies CASSLGYQDLAKNIQYF.

This clone occurred once. The chain employs TRBV3-1 (or the pseudogene TRBV3-2) and TRBJ2-1; 7 positions match TRBD2. CDR1 LGHDT and CDR2 YNNKEL come from the germline V gene (reference sequence). V was clipped by 4 bases and J by 4 bases; unmatched bases: 7. The CDR3 covers 15 residues. DNA for the CDR3: TGTGCCAGCAGCCGGACGGGACTACCTTACAATGAGCAGTTCTTC. Its protein is CASSRTGLPYNEQFF.

This chain connects TRBV2 to TRBJ2-7; 9 nucleotides line up with TRBD2. This CDR3 has 16 amino acids. Unmatched junction bases numbered 13, after V lost 6 bases and J lost 4 bases. Germline V gene lookup returns CDR1 SNHLY and CDR2 FYNNEI. The CDR3 loop reads CASSAGRGLADYEQYF. The CDR3 DNA sequence: TGTGCCAGCAGCGCAGGTCGGGGACTAGCAGATTACGAGCAGTACTTC.

The V and J genes are TRBV28 and TRBJ1-3; no clear D. The CDR3 runs to 15 residues. Germline CDR1 reads MDHEN; CDR2 reads SYDVKM. Trimming stripped 7 bases from V and 3 bases from J, with 16 bases between. This CDR3 is CASTLTLGGGNTIYF. The DNA for the CDR3 is TGTGCCAGCACCTTGACTCTGGGTGGTGGAAACACCATATATTTT.

The V and J genes are TRBV19 and TRBJ1-2, with D perhaps TRBD1 (5 bases). The CDR3 runs 12 residues. Deletions cut 1 base from V and 7 bases from J, with 7 bases between. Germline V gene data show CDR1 as LNHDA and CDR2 as SQIVND (reference sequence). This chain's CDR3 is CASSIVDSGYTF. Written as DNA, the CDR3 is TGTGCCAGTAGTATAGTAGACAGTGGCTACACCTTC.

The rearrangement joins TRBV28 to TRBJ2-1; 8 nucleotides line up with TRBD2. This CDR3 contains 15 residues. The J segment lost 9 bases and the V segment lost 5 bases, leaving 12 bases of the junction unmatched. CDR1 MDHEN and CDR2 SYDVKM come from the germline V gene. CDR3 DNA sequence: TGTGCCAGCAGTCTTACCGGGGGGGGCAGAGGTGAGCAGTTCTTC. It specifies CASSLTGGGRGEQFF.

V is TRBV5-1 and J is TRBJ2-7, with 8 bases fitting TRBD1. V was clipped by 0 bases and J by 7 bases; unmatched bases: 6. Germline V gene lookup returns CDR1 SGHRS and CDR2 YFSETQ. The CDR3 totals 14 residues. In DNA form, the CDR3 reads TGCGCCAGCAGCTTGGGAGACAGGGGTGAAGAGCAGTACTTC. Amino acids: CASSLGDRGEEQYF.

The J gene is TRBJ2-7, the V gene TRBV9, with 8 bases lining up with TRBD1. The CDR3 loop spans 14 amino acids. J was trimmed by 2 bases and V by 0 bases; bases with no gene match: 1. Germline loops: CDR1 SGDLS, CDR2 YYNGEE. CDR3 sequence (DNA): TGTGCCAGCAGCGTAGGACAGGGGACCTACGAGCAGTACTTC. It is translated as CASSVGQGTYEQYF.

V usage is TRBV28 and J usage is TRBJ2-1; 8 nucleotides match TRBD1. Trimming took 7 bases from V and 8 from J; bases not matched to a gene: 10. Looked up from germline, CDR1 is MDHEN and CDR2 is SYDVKM. The CDR3 is 14 amino acids. The CDR3 sequence is CASIGTGGSDEQFF. CDR3 sequence (DNA): TGTGCCAGCATTGGAACAGGGGGTTCAGATGAGCAGTTCTTC.

The chain combines TRBV13 with TRBJ1-1; no definite D call. Germline V lookup: CDR1 PRHDT, CDR2 FYEKMQ (reference sequence). CDR3 length: 15 amino acids. Deletions cut 5 bases from V and 0 bases from J, with 13 bases between. For the CDR3, the DNA is TGTGCCAGCAGCCCCGACAATATGGTGAACACTGAAGCTTTCTTT. It specifies CASSPDNMVNTEAFF.

The V call is TRBV6-5, the J call TRBJ1-5; maybe TRBD1 (6 bases). V was trimmed by 10 bases and J by 7 bases, leaving 23 bases between them. The CDR3 contains 15 residues. CDR1 and CDR2 from the germline V gene are MNHEY and SVGAGI. Here the CDR3 reads CATALGHSQAQPQHF. As DNA, the CDR3 is TGTGCCACCGCCCTGGGACACTCGCAAGCCCAGCCCCAGCATTTT.